One sample yielded the 14 T cell receptor beta chains listed below, sequenced in a study of T cell changes during pregnancy in multiple sclerosis (dated by TCRdb to about 2019). Libraries were built with the immunoSEQ multiplex PCR assay. TCRdb provides this immuneACCESS table in a form limited to in-frame rearrangements. Some clones are lacking; in checked studies, under half of them reflect an unresolved V gene, and why the rest are absent is not known. The sample records tens of thousands of clones, roughly 92% of which are singletons. Just over 3% of the sample goes to the ten largest clones. The source material was CD8+ T cells from peripheral blood mononuclear cells, sampled in the third trimester of pregnancy. These receptors all stem from a female donor in good health, enrolled as a control in a pregnancy study.

This clone was seen a handful of times. The CDR3 protein is CASSFGADGEAFF. The CDR3, as DNA: TGTGCCAGCAGTTTTGGGGCGGATGGTGAAGCTTTCTTT. V usage is TRBV27 and J usage is TRBJ1-1; possible D gene TRBD1, 5 bases. CDR3 length: 13 amino acids. Trimming removed 3 bases from V and 7 bases from J, with 12 bases in between. The V gene's germline CDR1 is MNHEY and CDR2 SMNVEV (reference sequence).

The rearrangement joins TRBV13 to TRBJ2-3; TRBD1 matches at 7 bases. The CDR3 spans 14 residues. V shed 9 bases and J 2 bases; nucleotides not matched to a gene: 8. Germline CDR1 reads PRHDT; CDR2 reads FYEKMQ (reference sequence). The CDR3 is CASTTGSLTDTQYF. In DNA form, the CDR3 reads TGTGCCAGTACGACAGGGAGTCTCACAGATACGCAGTATTTT.

The chain carries TRBV9 and TRBJ2-1; 7 bases align to TRBD2. Germline-derived CDR1 and CDR2 are SGDLS and YYNGEE. The junction had 9 bases not matched to a gene; V was cut back by 0 bases and J by 0 bases. CDR3 length: 18 residues. CDR3 amino acids: CASSVAGGRGDSYNEQFF. As DNA, the CDR3 is TGTGCCAGCAGCGTAGCGGGGGGTCGGGGGGACTCCTACAATGAGCAGTTCTTC.

The chain links TRBV9 to TRBJ1-2; the match to TRBD1 covers 7 bases. V lost 3 bases, J lost 4 bases, and 6 bases stayed unmatched. The CDR3 contains 14 residues. Germline V lookup: CDR1 SGDLS, CDR2 YYNGEE. The CDR3 DNA reads TGTGCCAGCAGCGGTTTGGGACAGATCTATGGCTACACCTTC. Protein: CASSGLGQIYGYTF.

The chain is built from TRBV11-2 and TRBJ1-3, with D possibly matching TRBD1 (6 bases). The CDR3 is 17 amino acids. Germline CDR1 reads SGHAT; CDR2 reads FQNNGV. V shed 4 bases and J shed 0 bases, with 16 bases lying between them. CDR3: CASSSEESDSSGNTIYF. CDR3 bases: TGTGCCAGCAGCTCAGAAGAATCGGACAGCTCTGGAAACACCATATATTTT.

The chain joins TRBV4-3 to TRBJ2-7; 11 bases fit TRBD2. The CDR3 is made up of 17 amino acids. V shed 4 bases, J shed 0 bases, and the junction held 8 bases outside the gene matches. CDR1 is LGHNA and CDR2 is YSLEER in the germline V gene. The CDR3 region is CASSPGTSGLPSYEQYF. The CDR3 DNA reads TGCGCCAGCAGCCCCGGGACTAGCGGCCTCCCCTCCTACGAGCAGTACTTC.

The genes are TRBV5-6 and TRBJ2-5, with 7 bases matching TRBD2. Per germline, CDR1 SGHDT and CDR2 YYEEEE. The V segment lost 1 base and the J segment 4 bases; nucleotides outside the gene matches: 7. CDR3 size: 15 residues. The DNA of the CDR3 is TGTGCCAGCAGCTTGCGAATGGGGGGGAGAGAGACCCAGTACTTC. Its translation is CASSLRMGGRETQYF.

The rearrangement uses TRBV6-1 and TRBJ1-1; D is possibly TRBD1 (5 bases). This CDR3 spans 19 amino acids. The germline V gene has CDR1 MNHNS and CDR2 SASEGT. Trimming removed 2 bases from V and 4 bases from J, with 26 bases in between. CDR3 sequence: CASSEYGLRGAGWSTEAFF. The DNA of the CDR3 is TGTGCCAGCAGTGAATATGGTTTAAGGGGCGCCGGGTGGAGCACTGAAGCTTTCTTT.

This chain joins TRBV13 and TRBJ1-1; D is unresolved. Trimming took 0 bases from V and 6 from J, leaving 5 bases between them. CDR1 PRHDT and CDR2 FYEKMQ come from the germline V gene (reference sequence). This CDR3 has 12 residues. The CDR3 spells CASSLGPAEAFF. The CDR3 region has the DNA TGTGCCAGCAGCTTAGGCCCCGCTGAAGCTTTCTTT. Full variable domain (missing parts from reference TRBV13 and TRBJ1-1): AAGVIQSPRHLIKEKRETATLKCYPIPRHDTVYWYQQGPGQDPQFLISFYEKMQSDKGSIPDRFSAQQFSDYHSELNMSSLELGDSALYFCASSLGPAEAFFGQGTRLTVV.

The chain carries TRBV29-1 and TRBJ2-1; D call uncertain. Germline V lookup: CDR1 SQVTM, CDR2 ANQGSEA. There are 13 residues in the CDR3. The germline V and J ends were trimmed by 8 bases and 6 bases, with 17 bases remaining between them. CDR3 region: CSLVKPDFNEQFF. The CDR3 DNA follows: TGCAGCCTAGTAAAGCCGGATTTCAATGAGCAGTTCTTC.

This chain links TRBV7-9 with TRBJ2-1, with 7 nucleotides matching TRBD1. V shed 4 bases, J shed 5 bases, and the junction held 5 bases outside the gene matches. Germline loops: CDR1 SEHNR, CDR2 FQNEAQ (reference sequence). This CDR3 spans 14 amino acids. The CDR3 DNA is TGTGCCAGCAGCTCCACCGGGACAGACAATGAGCAGTTCTTC. This encodes CASSSTGTDNEQFF.

V usage is TRBV6-5 and J usage is TRBJ2-1; 8 bases are shared with TRBD2. This CDR3 comprises 13 residues. Per the germline V gene, CDR1 is MNHEY and CDR2 is SVGAGI. The V and J ends lost 5 bases and 8 bases, in that order; junction bases with no gene match: 5. The CDR3 protein is CASSPVAGYEQFF. Written as DNA, the CDR3 is TGTGCCAGCAGTCCCGTAGCGGGGTATGAGCAGTTCTTC.

Only a few counts were recorded for this clone. V usage is TRBV5-6 and J usage is TRBJ1-1, with 7 bases identical to TRBD1. CDR1 and CDR2 (germline): SGHDT, YYEEEE. V was pared by 4 bases and J by 0 bases, with 6 bases of the junction left unmatched. The CDR3 contains 15 residues. DNA of the CDR3: TGTGCCAGCAGCCTGATGACAGGGATGAACACTGAAGCTTTCTTT. This sequence encodes CASSLMTGMNTEAFF.

The CDR3 DNA reads as TGTGCCAGCAGTGAATCCGTTAATGAAAAACTGTTTTTT. It specifies CASSESVNEKLFF. This sequence joins TRBV2 and TRBJ1-4; D unresolved. Germline CDR1 reads SNHLY; CDR2 reads FYNNEI. The CDR3 is 13 amino acids. V gave up 2 bases and J gave up 4 bases, with 5 bases separating them.